These 2 T cell receptor beta chains originate from one sample sequenced in a study of shared clonotypes between healthy human individuals. The table came from immunoSEQ multiplex PCR; TCRdb's copy has only in-frame clones and leaves some out. The sample has about 2.3 million clones, around 92% seen once. The sample consisted of naive CD4+ T cells from PBMCs. Noted subset: CD45RA+ positively selected. Source of these receptors: a man between 18 and 29 years old in good health. Some clones in this sample may be carry-over from other donors' samples.

The rearrangement joins TRBV10-3 to TRBJ1-1; D not resolved. This CDR3 contains 16 residues. V was clipped by 6 bases and J by 1 base, with 18 bases between them. Germline CDR1 reads ENHRY; CDR2 reads SYGVKD. The CDR3 DNA sequence: TGTGCCATCAGACGGGCTTGGTTTTTCGGGAACACTGAAGCTTTCTTT. Amino acid sequence: CAIRRAWFFGNTEAFF.

The chain's CDR3 is CASSSVYSRGRNSPLHF. Here the CDR3 DNA reads TGTGCCAGCAGCTCTGTATACTCTCGGGGACGTAATTCACCCCTCCACTTT. V and J are TRBV7-8 and TRBJ1-6; D might be TRBD1 (5 bases). V lost 4 bases, J lost 6 bases, and 19 bases lay in between. The germline V gene encodes CDR1 SGHVS and CDR2 FQNEAQ. This CDR3 spans 17 amino acids.